These T cell receptor beta chains were read from a single sample in a study of cytomegalovirus exposure and HLA in healthy donors. Here immunoSEQ multiplex PCR was the method, and the copy in TCRdb shows in-frame clones only, minus some. Of some 66,000 clones in the sample, around 80% were seen once. Sequencing was done on a sample of PBMCs. The receptor set was obtained from a man aged 40-55 years in good health and CMV-seronegative. The CDR3 runs from the conserved cysteine through the conserved F or W. Fields, in order: clone size, D gene, J gene, V gene, CDR3 DNA, CDR3 protein. A D gene is named only where the DNA matches it firmly. Where a row states a size, it is once, few, many or the class of an expanded clone; other rows omit it.

clone_size: .
d_call: .
j_call: TRBJ2-5
v_call: TRBV7-2
cdr3_nt: TGTGCCAGCAGCTTAGTGTGGGGTAGCGAAGAGACCCAGTACTTC
cdr3_aa: CASSLVWGSEETQYF

clone_size: .
d_call: .
j_call: TRBJ1-1
v_call: TRBV2
cdr3_nt: TGTGCCAGCAGTGAGAGACAGGCAAACACTGAAGCTTTCTTT
cdr3_aa: CASSERQANTEAFF

clone_size: once
d_call: TRBD2
j_call: TRBJ2-3
v_call: TRBV7-9
cdr3_nt: TGTGCCAGCAGCCCCGGGACTAGCGGGGGGGTCACAGATACGCAGTATTTT
cdr3_aa: CASSPGTSGGVTDTQYF

clone_size: .
d_call: .
j_call: TRBJ2-7
v_call: TRBV6-6
cdr3_nt: TGTGCCAGCAGTTACCAGGATCCCTACGAGCAGTACTTC
cdr3_aa: CASSYQDPYEQYF

clone_size: .
d_call: .
j_call: TRBJ2-7
v_call: TRBV18
cdr3_nt: TGTGCCAGCTCACCTGGAGACGGCTACGAGCAGTACTTC
cdr3_aa: CASSPGDGYEQYF

clone_size: .
d_call: .
j_call: TRBJ2-7
v_call: TRBV13
cdr3_nt: TGTGCCAGCAGCTCGTCCTTAAATCTACTTGCGGGACTCTACGAGCAGTACTTC
cdr3_aa: CASSSSLNLLAGLYEQYF

clone_size: .
d_call: TRBD1
j_call: TRBJ2-1
v_call: TRBV25-1
cdr3_nt: TGTGCCAGCAGTAGGACAGGGCTCTACAATGAGCAGTTCTTC
cdr3_aa: CASSRTGLYNEQFF

clone_size: .
d_call: .
j_call: TRBJ2-2
v_call: TRBV27
cdr3_nt: TGTGCCAGCAGTCCCACAGGGCGGTGGCCCGGGGAGCTGTTTTTT
cdr3_aa: CASSPTGRWPGELFF

clone_size: .
d_call: .
j_call: TRBJ2-2
v_call: TRBV20-1
cdr3_nt: TGCAGTGCTATAGCTGGGGAGCTGTTTTTT
cdr3_aa: CSAIAGELFF

clone_size: .
d_call: .
j_call: TRBJ1-5
v_call: TRBV28
cdr3_nt: TGTGCCAGCAGCCCCGGGGTACGGCCCCAGCATTTT
cdr3_aa: CASSPGVRPQHF

clone_size: few
d_call: .
j_call: TRBJ1-1
v_call: TRBV10-3
cdr3_nt: TGTGCCATCAGTGATGGGCCGCTCGAAGCTTTCTTT
cdr3_aa: CAISDGPLEAFF

clone_size: .
d_call: .
j_call: TRBJ2-5
v_call: TRBV27
cdr3_nt: TGTGCCAGCAGTAAGACAGTAACAGAGACCCAGTACTTC
cdr3_aa: CASSKTVTETQYF

clone_size: .
d_call: TRBD2
j_call: TRBJ2-5
v_call: TRBV29-1
cdr3_nt: TGCAGCGTTGTAGAGGGTAGCGGGGGGGAGACCCAGTACTTC
cdr3_aa: CSVVEGSGGETQYF

clone_size: .
d_call: .
j_call: TRBJ1-4
v_call: TRBV7-9
cdr3_nt: TGTGCCAGCAGCCCAACCGGGGTCCTTGAAAAACTGTTTTTT
cdr3_aa: CASSPTGVLEKLFF

clone_size: .
d_call: .
j_call: TRBJ2-3
v_call: TRBV7-8
cdr3_nt: TGTGCCAGCAGCTTAGCACTACTCCTATCTACGCAGTATTTT
cdr3_aa: CASSLALLLSTQYF

clone_size: .
d_call: .
j_call: TRBJ1-2
v_call: TRBV14
cdr3_nt: TGTGCCAGCAGCCAAGATCGTCAGACAACCTATGGCTACACCTTC
cdr3_aa: CASSQDRQTTYGYTF

clone_size: .
d_call: .
j_call: TRBJ2-7
v_call: TRBV7-2
cdr3_nt: TGTGCCAGCAGCTTAGACGTTGACAGGACCTCCTACGAGCAGTACTTC
cdr3_aa: CASSLDVDRTSYEQYF

clone_size: .
d_call: .
j_call: TRBJ2-3
v_call: TRBV7-5
cdr3_nt: TGTGTCAGAAGCGCCACTGGGGACAGGGTCTGGGGTAGCACAGATACGCAGTATTTT
cdr3_aa: CVRSATGDRVWGSTDTQYF

clone_size: .
d_call: TRBD1
j_call: TRBJ1-4
v_call: TRBV7-9
cdr3_nt: TGTGCCAGCAGCCGAAGGGGACCGATTCGGGGGACAGGGGTTGAAAAACTGTTTTTT
cdr3_aa: CASSRRGPIRGTGVEKLFF

clone_size: few
d_call: TRBD1
j_call: TRBJ1-2
v_call: TRBV5-4
cdr3_nt: TGTGCCAGCAGCTTAGGACAGGTGGCTAACTATGGCTACACCTTC
cdr3_aa: CASSLGQVANYGYTF

clone_size: .
d_call: .
j_call: TRBJ2-7
v_call: TRBV6-5
cdr3_nt: TGTGCCAGCAGTGAACCCGGCTACGAGCAGTACTTC
cdr3_aa: CASSEPGYEQYF

clone_size: .
d_call: TRBD2
j_call: TRBJ2-5
v_call: TRBV7-8
cdr3_nt: TGTGCCAGCAGCTTAGGGTTAGCGGGAGCAGAGACCCAGTACTTC
cdr3_aa: CASSLGLAGAETQYF

clone_size: .
d_call: .
j_call: TRBJ1-5
v_call: TRBV28
cdr3_nt: TGTGCCAGCAGTCTTTACATGGACAGTAATCAGCCCCAGCATTTT
cdr3_aa: CASSLYMDSNQPQHF

clone_size: few
d_call: .
j_call: TRBJ1-1
v_call: TRBV10-3
cdr3_nt: TGTGCCATCAGTAAAGGAGGGGCAAGTGAAGCTTTCTTT
cdr3_aa: CAISKGGASEAFF

clone_size: .
d_call: .
j_call: TRBJ1-1
v_call: TRBV5-8
cdr3_nt: TGTGCCAGCAGCTTTATCGAGGGAGACACTGAAGCTTTCTTT
cdr3_aa: CASSFIEGDTEAFF

clone_size: .
d_call: TRBD1
j_call: TRBJ1-1
v_call: TRBV27
cdr3_nt: TGTGCCAGCAGTTTTACGACAGGGATTTCGACTGAAGCTTTCTTT
cdr3_aa: CASSFTTGISTEAFF

clone_size: .
d_call: TRBD1
j_call: TRBJ2-3
v_call: TRBV18
cdr3_nt: TGTGCCAGCTCACCGACAGGGTTCACAGATACGCAGTATTTT
cdr3_aa: CASSPTGFTDTQYF

clone_size: .
d_call: TRBD2
j_call: TRBJ2-1
v_call: TRBV6-6
cdr3_nt: TGTGCCAGCAGTACCTCTAAGCGGGGGGGCTCCAATGAGCAGTTCTTC
cdr3_aa: CASSTSKRGGSNEQFF

clone_size: once
d_call: TRBD2
j_call: TRBJ2-1
v_call: TRBV11-2
cdr3_nt: TGTGCCAGCAGCTTACTAGCGGGAGTGCACAATGAGCAGTTCTTC
cdr3_aa: CASSLLAGVHNEQFF

clone_size: few
d_call: .
j_call: TRBJ1-1
v_call: TRBV2
cdr3_nt: TGTGCCAGCAGTGAAGGTACAGGGAAAGGGCCCAAGGGCACTGAAGCTTTCTTT
cdr3_aa: CASSEGTGKGPKGTEAFF

clone_size: .
d_call: TRBD1
j_call: TRBJ2-7
v_call: TRBV5-4
cdr3_nt: TGTGCCAGCAGCGAAACGGGACAGACCGGGGAGCAGTACTTC
cdr3_aa: CASSETGQTGEQYF

clone_size: few
d_call: TRBD1
j_call: TRBJ1-1
v_call: TRBV5-6
cdr3_nt: TGTGCCAGCACCGGGACAGGGGTGAACACTGAAGCTTTCTTT
cdr3_aa: CASTGTGVNTEAFF

clone_size: once
d_call: TRBD1
j_call: TRBJ2-7
v_call: TRBV2
cdr3_nt: TGTGCCAGCAGACGAAGGGGACAGGCTAGCTCCTACGAGCAGTACTTC
cdr3_aa: CASRRRGQASSYEQYF

clone_size: .
d_call: .
j_call: TRBJ2-4
v_call: TRBV4-1
cdr3_nt: TGCGCCAGCAGCCAAGAAATCAACAGGTTAAAAAACATTCAGTACTTC
cdr3_aa: CASSQEINRLKNIQYF

clone_size: once
d_call: .
j_call: TRBJ2-5
v_call: TRBV2
cdr3_nt: TGTGCCAGCAGGAACGCAGGAGAGACCCAGTACTTC
cdr3_aa: CASRNAGETQYF

clone_size: .
d_call: TRBD1
j_call: TRBJ1-4
v_call: TRBV28
cdr3_nt: TGTGCCAGCAACCCCTCTCCGGGGACAGGGGATGAAAAACTGTTTTTT
cdr3_aa: CASNPSPGTGDEKLFF

clone_size: .
d_call: TRBD2
j_call: TRBJ2-5
v_call: TRBV28
cdr3_nt: TGTGCCAGCAGTTCCCGAGTGAGCGGGACGTACCAAGAGACCCAGTACTTC
cdr3_aa: CASSSRVSGTYQETQYF

clone_size: .
d_call: TRBD1
j_call: TRBJ1-5
v_call: TRBV19
cdr3_nt: TGTGCCAGTAGTATCCGGCAGGGGGCAGGCAATCAGCCCCAGCATTTT
cdr3_aa: CASSIRQGAGNQPQHF

clone_size: .
d_call: TRBD2
j_call: TRBJ2-2
v_call: TRBV14
cdr3_nt: TGTGCCAGCAGCCAAGAATGGGGGTGGACTAGCGACAGAACCGGGGAGCTGTTTTTT
cdr3_aa: CASSQEWGWTSDRTGELFF

clone_size: .
d_call: TRBD2
j_call: TRBJ2-7
v_call: TRBV6-1
cdr3_nt: TGTGCCAGCAGAAGTACTAGCGGAACTTCCTACGAGCAGTACTTC
cdr3_aa: CASRSTSGTSYEQYF